The 14 T cell receptor beta chains below all came from one sample that was sequenced in a study of T cells in Graves' hyperthyroidism and ophthalmopathy. Researchers took RNA transcripts and amplified the TCR beta CDR3 regions from them. HTBI primers were used for first-round RT-PCR of the TCR CDR3. TCRdb itself ran the multiplex PCR reads through MiXCR, one entry per CDR3 protein. This table holds more than 650,000 distinct CDR3 sequences, 14% found once. The source material was blood. The receptors shown here come from a woman aged 18-29 years with Graves' hyperthyroidism.

This clonotype appeared a few times. The rearrangement links TRBV10-3 to TRBJ1-6; 9 nucleotides match TRBD1. The CDR3 spans 15 residues. Trimming took 4 bases from V and 7 from J; bases not matched to a gene: 5. Looked up from germline, CDR1 is ENHRY and CDR2 is SYGVKD. This CDR3 reads CAISVGQGPNSPLHF. The CDR3, as DNA: TGTGCCATCAGTGTAGGACAGGGGCCCAATTCACCCCTCCACTTT.

Ten or more counts support this clonotype. The chain employs TRBV7-2 and TRBJ2-5; D ambiguous. The CDR3 runs to 15 residues. V was cut by 6 bases and J by 2 bases, with 16 bases left in between. Germline V lookup: CDR1 SGHTA, CDR2 FQGNSA. This CDR3 reads CASSLRLLTQETQYF. As DNA, the CDR3 is TGTGCCAGCAGTCTTCGTCTACTGACACAAGAGACCCAGTACTTC.

The chain recombines TRBV4-1 with TRBJ1-2; possible D gene TRBD1, 5 bases. The CDR3 is made up of 16 amino acids. V gave up 3 bases and J gave up 0 bases, with 14 bases separating them. Germline V gene sequence: CDR1 MGHRA, CDR2 YSYEKL. CDR3 nucleotides: TGCGCCAGCAGCCACAACCTGGGGGGGTCTAACTATGGCTACACCTTC. This encodes CASSHNLGGSNYGYTF.

This clonotype was seen a handful of times. V usage is TRBV27 and J usage is TRBJ2-1; TRBD2 agrees at 7 bases. CDR1 is MNHEY and CDR2 is SMNVEV in the germline V gene (reference sequence). This CDR3 has 15 amino acids. V shed 3 bases, J shed 5 bases, and the junction held 7 bases outside the gene matches. For the CDR3, the DNA is TGTGCCAGCAGTTTTAATAGCGGGCGAAACAATGAGCAGTTCTTC. As protein: CASSFNSGRNNEQFF.

CDR3 DNA sequence: TGTGCCGGCGAGGACTACAATGAGCAGTTCTTC. Its translation is CAGEDYNEQFF. V and J are TRBV7-9 and TRBJ2-1; D uncertain. The ends were cut back, 11 bases at V and 3 bases at J, with 8 bases in the middle. The CDR3 spans 11 residues. Per germline, CDR1 SEHNR and CDR2 FQNEAQ (reference sequence).

In this sample, this clonotype turned up many times. The chain combines TRBV11-2 with TRBJ2-5; either TRBD1 or TRBD2 may supply D (5 bases each). V gave up 0 bases and J gave up 2 bases, with 10 bases separating them. Germline CDR1 and CDR2: SGHAT and FQNNGV. The CDR3 runs to 15 residues. The CDR3 coding sequence is TGTGCCAGCAGCTTAGATCCGAGGGGACAAGAGACCCAGTACTTC. Translating gives CASSLDPRGQETQYF.

There are a few counts of this clonotype. V gene TRBV30 combines with J gene TRBJ2-4; TRBD2 is a possible D gene (6 bases). Trimming shortened V by 3 bases and J by 9 bases, and 15 bases separated the two germline ends. This CDR3 has 13 amino acids. Germline lookup yields CDR1 GTSNPN and CDR2 SVGIG (reference sequence). The CDR3 nucleotides read TGTGCCTGGAGCCTGGGCAGGGAGGCCATTCAGTACTTC. Translated: CAWSLGREAIQYF.

Notes on this clonotype: Mismatch with germline at one junction end may stem from a read error. This chain links TRBV3-1 with TRBJ2-7; D is ambiguous. The J call may be incorrect, as the DNA end agrees better with TRBJ2-1. From germline, CDR1 is LGHDT and CDR2 YNNKEL (reference sequence). The CDR3 covers 13 residues. The CDR3 DNA reads TGCGCCAGCAGCCAAGATGGTGCCTACGAGCAGTTCTTC. This translates into CASSQDGAYEQFF.

Ten or more counts support this clonotype. The rearrangement links TRBV6-1 to TRBJ2-5; 12 nucleotides align to TRBD2. The CDR3 consists of 17 residues. J lost 2 bases, V lost 3 bases, and 7 bases had no gene match. Germline values: CDR1 MNHNS, CDR2 SASEGT. This CDR3 reads CASSEELAGGNQETQYF. CDR3 DNA: TGTGCCAGCAGTGAGGAACTAGCGGGAGGAAATCAAGAGACCCAGTACTTC.

The chain couples TRBV20-1 to TRBJ1-2; 7 bases fit TRBD1. Per germline, CDR1 DFQATT and CDR2 SNEGSKA (reference sequence). The trim removed 0 bases at V and 4 bases at J, leaving 2 bases unmatched. There are 13 residues in the CDR3. The CDR3 here is CSARDAGGYGYTF. The CDR3 coding sequence is TGCAGTGCTAGAGATGCAGGGGGCTATGGCTACACCTTC.

This clonotype was observed a handful of times. The chain employs TRBV14 and TRBJ2-1, with TRBD2 matching over 15 bases. Trimming took 0 bases from V and 0 from J; bases not matched to a gene: 12. Germline CDR1 reads SGHDN; CDR2 reads FVKESK. The CDR3 consists of 22 residues. The CDR3 protein is CASSQDISVRTSGRGSYNEQFF. DNA for the CDR3: TGTGCCAGCAGCCAAGATATATCGGTTAGGACTAGCGGGAGGGGCTCCTACAATGAGCAGTTCTTC.

The chain recombines TRBV28 with TRBJ2-5; 12 bases map to TRBD1. CDR1 MDHEN and CDR2 SYDVKM come from the germline V gene. The CDR3 runs 18 residues. Trimming removed 2 bases from V and 5 bases from J; junction bases left unmatched: 12. The CDR3 spells CASSLPGTGGTVGETQYF. CDR3 bases: TGTGCCAGCAGTTTACCCGGGACAGGGGGCACGGTTGGGGAGACCCAGTACTTC.

Turning to this clonotype: A much larger clonotype is one base distant, so this may be a read error. The chain carries TRBV28 and TRBJ2-1; possibly TRBD2 for D (5 bases). V was pared by 3 bases and J by 12 bases, with 18 bases between. The CDR3 covers 14 residues. Germline V gene lookup returns CDR1 MDHEN and CDR2 SYDVKM. The CDR3 DNA reads TGTGCCAGCAGTTTCGTTGCCGGGGTGTCTGGGCAGTTCTTC. Translated, it gives CASSFVAGVSGQFF.

Ten or more counts support this clonotype. The chain uses TRBV28 and TRBJ1-2; TRBD1 might be the D (6 bases). There are 15 residues in the CDR3. The germline gives CDR1 MDHEN, CDR2 SYDVKM. Between the trimmed V and J ends, which lost 6 bases and 7 bases, there was a span of 21 bases. The CDR3 DNA reads as TGTGCCAGCAGCAACAGGGAAATGCCCTTTGGTGGCTACACCTTC. Its translation is CASSNREMPFGGYTF.